Many counts were recorded for the clone carrying this T cell receptor (beta chain). Antigen: not known. Uncontrolled infection, other autoimmune disease, pregnancy or lactation excluded patients. The data stem from a study of T cells in Graves' hyperthyroidism and ophthalmopathy. Points from the study as a whole: Using 13 V-J features, a model discriminated ophthalmopathy from stable hyperthyroidism. Among clonotypes expanded in thyroid above 0.001, most were also found in blood.

The investigators amplified TCR beta CDR3 regions from RNA transcripts. TCR CDR3 regions were first amplified by RT-PCR with HTBI primers. TCRdb re-called the multiplex PCR reads through MiXCR, storing one row per CDR3 protein. The sample consists of hundreds of thousands of distinct CDR3 sequences, 14% of them appearing once. This CDR3 comprises 15 residues. Trimming took 4 bases from V and 0 from J, leaving 9 bases between them. Germline loops: CDR1 LGHNA, CDR2 YSLEER. The J gene is TRBJ1-4, the V gene TRBV4-3; D is unresolved. The sequencing sample was made of blood. The origin of this receptor is a young woman with Graves' hyperthyroidism. The CDR3, as DNA: TGCGCCAGCAGCCCCGGAGCCGCAACTAATGAAAAACTGTTTTTT. As protein: CASSPGAATNEKLFF.